The T cell receptor (beta chain) under discussion was sequenced for a study of T cell changes during pregnancy in multiple sclerosis. Libraries were prepared by immunoSEQ multiplex PCR; TCRdb keeps only in-frame clonotypes and omits some of them. The table shows over 50,000 clones, with over 80% occurring only once. The V gene's germline CDR1 is MNHEY and CDR2 SMNVEV (reference sequence). The junction had 9 bases not matched to a gene; V was cut back by 1 base and J by 5 bases. This CDR3 comprises 19 residues. The origin of this receptor is a female donor with multiple sclerosis, enrolled in a pregnancy study. This sequence joins TRBV27 and TRBJ2-3; 16 bases agree with TRBD2. The sample was CD4+ T cells from peripheral blood mononuclear cells, taken in the third trimester of pregnancy. The CDR3 bases are TGTGCCAGCAGTTTATATTCTCCGGGACTAGCGGGGGGGCAAGATACGCAGTATTTT. It codes for CASSLYSPGLAGGQDTQYF.